This T cell receptor (beta chain) derives from a study of blood T cell repertoires in COVID-19. Study details: The United States, Italy and Spain provided the acute and convalescent COVID-19 samples. From T cells, B-cell-depleted T cells, or PBMCs came the material, which was cDNA or gDNA.

The CDR3 extends over 14 amino acids. Germline V gene sequence: CDR1 KGHSH, CDR2 LQKENI. V lost 3 bases to trimming and J lost 6 bases, with 15 bases between them. Original analysis: Amplified reference gene primers provided the basis for estimating nucleated cell counts. Assay: immunoSEQ multiplex PCR; the TCRdb copy retains only in-frame clones and omits some. That table gives V, J and clone size, and the DNA gave D and trimming. The top ten hold 4.5% to 6% of the sample, which has some 62,000 clones, approximately 88% seen once. This chain links TRBV18 with TRBJ2-7; D is unclear. The receptor comes from a human donor in a cohort sampled during active COVID-19. Sequencing was done on a sample of peripheral blood. CDR3 in amino acids: CASSPFSQDSEQYF. The CDR3 nucleotides read TGTGCCAGCTCACCCTTCTCCCAGGATAGCGAGCAGTACTTC.